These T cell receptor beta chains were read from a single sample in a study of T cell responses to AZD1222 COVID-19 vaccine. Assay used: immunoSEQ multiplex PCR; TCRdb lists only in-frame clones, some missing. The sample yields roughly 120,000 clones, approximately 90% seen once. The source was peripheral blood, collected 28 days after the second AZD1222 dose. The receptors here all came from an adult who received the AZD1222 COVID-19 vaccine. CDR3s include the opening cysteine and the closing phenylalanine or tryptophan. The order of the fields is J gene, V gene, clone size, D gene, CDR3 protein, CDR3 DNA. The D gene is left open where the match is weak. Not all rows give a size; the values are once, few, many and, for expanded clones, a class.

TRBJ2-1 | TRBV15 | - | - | CATSRQRASYNEQFF | TGTGCCACCAGCCGCCAGCGGGCGTCCTACAATGAGCAGTTCTTC
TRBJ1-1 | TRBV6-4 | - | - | CASSTTENTEAFF | TGTGCCAGCAGCACGACTGAGAACACTGAAGCTTTCTTT
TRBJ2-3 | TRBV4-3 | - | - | CASSQPYGKNTDTQYF | TGCGCCAGCAGCCAACCCTACGGGAAAAACACAGATACGCAGTATTTT
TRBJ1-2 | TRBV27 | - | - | CASSLSGAAYYGYTF | TGTGCCAGCAGTTTATCGGGGGCGGCTTACTATGGCTACACCTTC
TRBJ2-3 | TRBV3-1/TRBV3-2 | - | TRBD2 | CASSQDLWSGVTDTQYF | TGTGCCAGCAGCCAAGATCTGTGGAGCGGGGTCACAGATACGCAGTATTTT
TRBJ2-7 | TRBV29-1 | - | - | CSVEEGSDEQYF | TGCAGCGTTGAGGAAGGGTCCGACGAGCAGTACTTC
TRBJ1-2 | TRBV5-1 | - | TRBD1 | CASSLAGQGAGGYTF | TGCGCCAGCAGCTTGGCCGGTCAGGGGGCGGGCGGCTACACCTTC
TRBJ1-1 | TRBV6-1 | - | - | CASSEALPQRNTEAFF | TGTGCCAGCAGTGAAGCGTTGCCGCAGCGGAACACTGAAGCTTTCTTT
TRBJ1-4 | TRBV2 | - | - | CASSQDGTGVEKLFF | TGTGCCAGCAGTCAGGACGGAACGGGTGTTGAAAAACTGTTTTTT
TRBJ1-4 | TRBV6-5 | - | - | CASRKEGNGGKLFF | TGTGCCAGCAGAAAGGAGGGGAACGGAGGAAAACTGTTTTTT
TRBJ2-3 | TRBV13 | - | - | CASSLGYGKTSSSTDTQYF | TGTGCCAGCAGCTTAGGGTATGGGAAAACTAGCAGTAGCACAGATACGCAGTATTTT
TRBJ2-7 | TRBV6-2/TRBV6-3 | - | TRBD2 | CASSFVAGGVEQYF | TGTGCCAGCAGTTTCGTCGCGGGAGGCGTCGAGCAGTACTTC
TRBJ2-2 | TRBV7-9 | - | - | CASSLTEGPNTGELFF | TGTGCCAGCAGCTTAACTGAGGGGCCGAACACCGGGGAGCTGTTTTTT
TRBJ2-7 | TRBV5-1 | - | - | CASSLGMGAVSYEQYF | TGCGCCAGCAGCTTGGGGATGGGGGCAGTTTCCTACGAGCAGTACTTC
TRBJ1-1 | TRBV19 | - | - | CASRVRGYPEAFF | TGTGCCAGTAGAGTTCGGGGTTACCCAGAAGCTTTCTTT
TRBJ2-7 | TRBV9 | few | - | CASSARRGQPVNEQYF | TGTGCCAGCAGCGCGCGGAGAGGCCAACCGGTGAACGAGCAGTACTTC
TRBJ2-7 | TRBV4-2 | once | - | CASSQERDLNEQYF | TGTGCCAGCAGCCAAGAGAGGGATCTCAACGAGCAGTACTTC
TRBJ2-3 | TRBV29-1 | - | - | CSVDEATDTQYF | TGCAGCGTTGATGAGGCCACAGATACGCAGTATTTT
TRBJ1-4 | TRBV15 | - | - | CATSAGLGEKLFF | TGTGCCACCAGCGCAGGGTTGGGGGAAAAACTGTTTTTT
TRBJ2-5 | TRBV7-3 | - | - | CASSLSGLPRETQYF | TGTGCCAGCAGCTTAAGCGGACTGCCGAGAGAGACCCAGTACTTC
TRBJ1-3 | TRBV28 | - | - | CALRGSGNTIYF | TGTGCCCTCCGGGGCTCTGGAAACACCATATATTTT
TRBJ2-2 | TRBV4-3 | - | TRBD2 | CASSQPLAGNTGELFF | TGCGCCAGCAGCCAACCACTAGCGGGGAACACCGGGGAGCTGTTTTTT
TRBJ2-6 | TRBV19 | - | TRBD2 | CASSSSQAGGSPYSGANVLTF | TGTGCCAGTAGTAGTAGCCAGGCGGGGGGGAGCCCTTACTCTGGGGCCAACGTCCTGACTTTC
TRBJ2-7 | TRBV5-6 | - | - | CASSLRPGTYEQYF | TGTGCCAGCAGCCTCCGGCCAGGGACCTACGAGCAGTACTTC
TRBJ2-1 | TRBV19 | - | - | CASSMRDNNEQFF | TGTGCCAGTAGTATGAGGGATAACAATGAGCAGTTCTTC
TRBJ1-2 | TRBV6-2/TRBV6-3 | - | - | CASSYLPQGPYGYTF | TGTGCCAGCAGTTACCTTCCACAGGGCCCCTATGGCTACACCTTC
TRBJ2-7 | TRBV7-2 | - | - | CASSPRTLSYEQYF | TGTGCCAGCAGCCCCAGGACCTTATCTTACGAGCAGTACTTC
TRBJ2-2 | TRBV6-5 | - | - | CASSYLSTGELFF | TGTGCCAGCAGTTACTTGAGCACCGGGGAGCTGTTTTTT
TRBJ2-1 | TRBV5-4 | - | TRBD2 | CASSLAGDYNRYNEQFF | TGTGCCAGCAGCTTGGCGGGGGACTACAACCGCTACAATGAGCAGTTCTTC
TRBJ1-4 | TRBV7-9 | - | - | CASSHSLRDEKLFF | TGTGCCAGCAGCCACTCGCTAAGGGATGAAAAACTGTTTTTT
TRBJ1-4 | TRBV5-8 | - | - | CASSPWKSGLTNEKLFF | TGTGCCAGCAGCCCATGGAAGTCAGGGTTAACTAATGAAAAACTGTTTTTT
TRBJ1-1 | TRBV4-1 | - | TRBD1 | CASSPMGQGNTEAFF | TGCGCCAGCAGCCCCATGGGACAGGGGAACACTGAAGCTTTCTTT
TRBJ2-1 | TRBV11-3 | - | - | CASSLRGDNNEQFF | TGTGCCAGCAGCCTACGGGGAGATAACAATGAGCAGTTCTTC
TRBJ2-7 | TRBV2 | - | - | CASSEYGSSYEQYF | TGTGCCAGCAGTGAATATGGCAGTTCCTACGAGCAGTACTTC
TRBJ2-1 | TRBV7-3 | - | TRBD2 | CASSLTAGGRDNEQFF | TGTGCCAGCAGCTTAACGGCGGGGGGTCGTGACAATGAGCAGTTCTTC
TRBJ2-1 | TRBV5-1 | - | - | CASSLEGGLVDEQFF | TGCGCCAGCAGCTTGGAAGGGGGGCTAGTTGATGAGCAGTTCTTC
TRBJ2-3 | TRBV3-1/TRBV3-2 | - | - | CASRRTGILTQYF | TGTGCCAGCCGCAGGACCGGGATTCTAACGCAGTATTTT
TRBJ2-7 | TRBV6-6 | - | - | CASSLLGLSYEQYF | TGTGCCAGCAGCCTGTTGGGACTCAGCTACGAGCAGTACTTC
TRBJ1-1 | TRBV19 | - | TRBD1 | CASSDEGRGHLTEAFF | TGTGCCAGTAGTGATGAGGGCAGGGGGCATTTAACTGAAGCTTTCTTT
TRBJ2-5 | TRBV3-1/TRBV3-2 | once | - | CASSQSSQYQETQYF | TGTGCCAGCAGCCAATCTAGCCAGTACCAAGAGACCCAGTACTTC
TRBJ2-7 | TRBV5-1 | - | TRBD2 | CASSVKSGGPTYEQYF | TGCGCCAGCTCCGTGAAGAGCGGGGGGCCCACCTACGAGCAGTACTTC